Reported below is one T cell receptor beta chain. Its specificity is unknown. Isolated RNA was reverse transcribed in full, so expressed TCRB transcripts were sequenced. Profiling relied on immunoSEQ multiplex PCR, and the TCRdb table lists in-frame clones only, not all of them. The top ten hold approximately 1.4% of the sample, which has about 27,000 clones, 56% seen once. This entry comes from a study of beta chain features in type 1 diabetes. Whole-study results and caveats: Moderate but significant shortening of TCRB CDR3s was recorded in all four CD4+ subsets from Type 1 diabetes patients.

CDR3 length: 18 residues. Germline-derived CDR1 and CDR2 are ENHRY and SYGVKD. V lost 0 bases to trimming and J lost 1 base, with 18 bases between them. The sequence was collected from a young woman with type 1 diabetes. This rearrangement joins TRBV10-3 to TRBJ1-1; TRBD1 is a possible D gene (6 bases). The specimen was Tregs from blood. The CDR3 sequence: CAISESSSGVGGNTEAFF. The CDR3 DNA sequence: TGTGCCATCAGTGAGTCGAGCTCAGGGGTAGGGGGGAACACTGAAGCTTTCTTT.